This T cell receptor (beta chain) was identified during a study of blood T cell repertoires in COVID-19. Some clones are missing from TCRdb's copy, which holds only in-frame ones; the method was immunoSEQ multiplex PCR. The repertoire has about 440,000 clones, nearly 90% of them found once; the top ten carry nearly 2%. CDR3 size: 16 residues. V lost 7 bases and J lost 0; bases outside the gene matches: 7. Per germline, CDR1 SQVTM and CDR2 ANQGSEA. Sequences were obtained from PBMCs or T cells enriched from blood (not recorded which). The receptor was isolated from a woman aged 18-35 years with acute COVID-19. The rearrangement links TRBV29-1 to TRBJ2-6; 9 nucleotides line up with TRBD2. For the CDR3, the DNA is TGCAGCGCTCCTCTAGCGGGAACCTCTGGGGCCAACGTCCTGACTTTC. Encoded protein: CSAPLAGTSGANVLTF.